Below, 22 T cell receptor beta chains from the same sample are listed, as sequenced in a study of cytomegalovirus exposure and HLA in healthy donors. PCR amplification relied on 60 Vbeta primers (plus 13 Jbeta primers). Libraries were prepared by immunoSEQ multiplex PCR; TCRdb keeps only in-frame clonotypes and omits some of them. The sample has about 140,000 clones, about 80% seen once. Sequencing was performed on PBMCs. These receptors were obtained from a young man in good health and CMV-seropositive.

The chain carries TRBV6-6 and TRBJ2-5; D is uncertain. The V gene's germline CDR1 is MNHNY and CDR2 SVGAGI (reference sequence). V lost 2 bases and J lost 5, with 15 bases in between. CDR3 length: 15 residues. CDR3 protein: CASSYPPAWVETQYF. In DNA form, the CDR3 reads TGTGCCAGCAGTTACCCCCCAGCGTGGGTGGAGACCCAGTACTTC.

There are a few counts of this clone. The sample carries other DNA sequences with the same CDR3. The rearrangement uses TRBV28 and TRBJ1-2; D possibly corresponds to TRBD1 (5 bases). Trimming took 2 bases from V and 1 from J, leaving 5 bases between them. Germline assignment: CDR1 MDHEN and CDR2 SYDVKM. The CDR3 has 13 residues. The CDR3 nucleotides read TGTGCCAGCAGTTTAAGGGGTAACTATGGCTACACCTTC. It specifies CASSLRGNYGYTF.

This rearrangement joins TRBV5-8 to TRBJ2-7, with D possibly TRBD2 on 7 matching bases. CDR3 length: 14 amino acids. Trimming took off 3 bases at V and 3 bases at J, with 13 bases between the two ends. Germline V gene lookup returns CDR1 SGHTS and CDR2 YDEGEE. CDR3 DNA: TGTGCCAGCAGCTGGAAGGGGGGGGTCTACGAGCAGTACTTC. Its protein product is CASSWKGGVYEQYF.

The rearrangement uses TRBV7-6 and TRBJ2-5; 7 nucleotides match TRBD1. The CDR3 has 14 amino acids. Germline-derived CDR1 and CDR2 are SGHVS and FNYEAQ. The J segment lost 4 bases and the V segment lost 1 base, leaving 3 bases of the junction unmatched. The CDR3 loop is CASSLEGQSETQYF. The CDR3 nucleotides read TGTGCCAGCAGCTTAGAGGGACAGTCAGAGACCCAGTACTTC.

The chain employs TRBV7-6 and TRBJ1-4; the D gene is possibly TRBD1 (6 bases). The germline gives CDR1 SGHVS, CDR2 FNYEAQ. The V end lost 1 base, the J end lost 4 bases, and 10 bases lay between the germline ends. This CDR3 spans 15 amino acids. DNA for the CDR3: TGTGCCAGCAGCTTAGAGGGACACTTTAATGAAAAACTGTTTTTT. Its translation: CASSLEGHFNEKLFF.

The chain has TRBV6-5 and TRBJ2-7, with TRBD1 matching 10 bases. This CDR3 has 15 residues. CDR1 and CDR2 from the germline V gene are MNHEY and SVGAGI. The trim removed 5 bases at V and 4 bases at J, leaving 8 bases unmatched. The CDR3 region has the DNA TGTGCCAGCAGTACAACGGGACAGGGGAATTACGAGCAGTACTTC. This sequence encodes CASSTTGQGNYEQYF.

The V and J genes are TRBV27 and TRBJ1-4; no clear D. V dropped 3 bases and J dropped 0 bases, with 8 bases sitting between them. The CDR3 loop spans 15 amino acids. Germline-derived CDR1 and CDR2 are MNHEY and SMNVEV (reference sequence). The CDR3 DNA reads as TGTGCCAGCAGTTTTAGTGCAACAACTAATGAAAAACTGTTTTTT. This translates into CASSFSATTNEKLFF.

The chain joins TRBV27 to TRBJ1-2, with a weak D call TRBD1 (5 bases). The CDR3 is 14 amino acids. CDR1 and CDR2 from the germline V gene are MNHEY and SMNVEV (reference sequence). V lost 4 bases to trimming and J lost 4 bases, with 13 bases between them. The CDR3 is CASSSDPGFYGYTF. As DNA, the CDR3 is TGTGCCAGCAGTTCCGATCCAGGGTTCTATGGCTACACCTTC.

This clone was detected a few times. The J gene is TRBJ2-7, the V gene TRBV4-1, with 10 bases that match TRBD2. The CDR3 spans 16 residues. Germline trimming cut 1 base from V and 5 bases from J; bases unmatched to any gene: 8. Germline V lookup: CDR1 MGHRA, CDR2 YSYEKL. The CDR3, as DNA: TGCGCCAGCAGCCAAGCGTGGGGGCTAGCGGGAGACGAGCAGTACTTC. This codes for CASSQAWGLAGDEQYF.

J is TRBJ2-1 and V is TRBV6-5; 8 positions agree with TRBD2. CDR3 size: 14 residues. Per the germline V gene, CDR1 is MNHEY and CDR2 is SVGAGI. The V and J ends lost 2 bases and 8 bases, in that order; junction bases with no gene match: 5. The CDR3 reads CASSYAGGGDEQFF. CDR3 coding DNA: TGTGCCAGCAGTTACGCGGGAGGCGGGGATGAGCAGTTCTTC.

Here the CDR3 reads CAIAGGASTDTQYF. Here the CDR3 DNA reads TGTGCCATAGCAGGGGGCGCGAGCACAGATACGCAGTATTTT. The chain is built from TRBV10-3 and TRBJ2-3, with TRBD1 identical over 8 bases. Looked up from germline, CDR1 is ENHRY and CDR2 is SYGVKD. The CDR3 covers 14 residues. The J segment lost 0 bases and the V segment lost 9 bases, leaving 5 bases of the junction unmatched.

The rearrangement joins TRBV2 to TRBJ1-6; unclear D gene. The germline V gene encodes CDR1 SNHLY and CDR2 FYNNEI. The CDR3 is made up of 13 amino acids. V dropped 2 bases and J dropped 9 bases, with 8 bases sitting between them. In DNA, the CDR3 is TGTGCCAGCAGTGAACCGACACTTTCACCCCTCCACTTT. Translated, it gives CASSEPTLSPLHF.

The V call is TRBV18, the J call TRBJ2-7; D may be TRBD2 (7 bases). V lost 5 bases to trimming and J lost 5 bases, with 22 bases between them. Germline V gives CDR1 KGHSH, CDR2 LQKENI. The CDR3 has 16 residues. CDR3 protein: CASSRGGLSGDHEQYF. CDR3 DNA sequence: TGTGCCAGCTCAAGGGGGGGGCTATCTGGGGACCACGAGCAGTACTTC.

On this clone: The junction departs from germline at one end; a sequencing error may be responsible. The J gene is TRBJ2-7, the V gene TRBV5-4, with TRBD1 matching over 9 bases. The CDR3 extends over 14 amino acids. Germline-derived CDR1 and CDR2 are SGHNT and YYREEE (reference sequence). In DNA, the CDR3 is TGTGCCAGCAGCTTGGCCGGACAGGGGAGGCTGGGGGACTTC. It specifies CASSLAGQGRLGDF.

The chain combines TRBV10-3 with TRBJ2-3; D ambiguous. The CDR3 is 13 residues long. The germline V gene has CDR1 ENHRY and CDR2 SYGVKD. V shed 5 bases and J shed 2 bases, with 8 bases lying between them. The CDR3 bases are TGTGCCATCAGTAATACTTTCACAGATACGCAGTATTTT. Its translation: CAISNTFTDTQYF.

This clone showed up just once. The CDR3 nucleotides read TGCAGCGGGGGGGACTCCTACGAGCAGTACTTC. The encoded protein is CSGGDSYEQYF. The chain combines TRBV29-1 with TRBJ2-7, with a tentative D call TRBD2 (6 bases). This CDR3 spans 11 amino acids. Per the germline V gene, CDR1 is SQVTM and CDR2 is ANQGSEA. V lost 7 bases and J lost 0, with 7 bases in between.

The chain recombines TRBV7-3 with TRBJ2-5; D is possibly TRBD1 (6 bases). Per the germline V gene, CDR1 is SGHTA and CDR2 is FQGTGA. V was cut by 5 bases and J by 7 bases, with 17 bases left in between. The CDR3 has 14 residues. The CDR3 coding sequence is TGTGCCAGCAGCCTCTGGGGGCTGGGTGGGACCCAGTACTTC. Translating gives CASSLWGLGGTQYF.

The chain uses TRBV5-1 and TRBJ2-2, with a possible D match to TRBD2 (6 bases). The V end lost 9 bases, the J end lost 5 bases, and 20 bases lay between the germline ends. CDR3 size: 15 residues. Germline V CDR1 and CDR2: SGHRS, YFSETQ. CDR3 coding DNA: TGCGCCACTGAGGGGACCGGGAGACAGACCGGGGAGCTGTTTTTT. Residues: CATEGTGRQTGELFF. The variable domain in full, completed from reference TRBV5-1 and TRBJ2-2, reads KAGVTQTPRYLIKTRGQQVTLSCSPISGHRSVSWYQQTPGQGLQFLFEYFSETQRNKGNFPGRFSGRQFSNSRSEMNVSTLELGDSALYLCATEGTGRQTGELFFGEGSRLTVL.

J is TRBJ2-1 and V is TRBV18, with 7 bases fitting TRBD1. Germline V gene data show CDR1 as KGHSH and CDR2 as LQKENI. V was pared by 4 bases and J by 15 bases, with 15 bases of the junction left unmatched. The CDR3 has 14 amino acids. This CDR3 reads CASSLSDRVIARFF. The CDR3 DNA is TGTGCCAGCTCACTATCTGACAGGGTGATTGCGAGGTTCTTC.

This clone was seen a handful of times. V and J are TRBV5-1 and TRBJ1-1; D gene ambiguous. Trimming pared 0 bases from V and 1 base from J, leaving 7 bases between. The CDR3 covers 14 residues. Germline CDR1 is SGHRS and CDR2 is YFSETQ. CDR3 sequence reads: CASSLEPGNTEAFF. Here the CDR3 DNA reads TGCGCCAGCAGCTTGGAGCCGGGGAACACTGAAGCTTTCTTT. The full variable domain, with the rest looked up from reference TRBV5-1 and TRBJ1-1, is KAGVTQTPRYLIKTRGQQVTLSCSPISGHRSVSWYQQTPGQGLQFLFEYFSETQRNKGNFPGRFSGRQFSNSRSEMNVSTLELGDSALYLCASSLEPGNTEAFFGQGTRLTVV.

The rearrangement joins TRBV7-9 to TRBJ2-1; D ambiguous. The CDR3 has 15 residues. CDR1 is SEHNR and CDR2 is FQNEAQ in the germline V gene (reference sequence). With 3 bases removed from V and 0 bases from J, the gap between germline ends came to 9 bases. Here the CDR3 reads CASSFRLASYNEQFF. CDR3 in DNA: TGTGCCAGCAGCTTCCGACTGGCCTCCTACAATGAGCAGTTCTTC.

For the CDR3, the DNA is TGTGCCACCCGCCGGCGGGAGAGCTCCTACGAGCAGTACTTC. Protein: CATRRRESSYEQYF. The V and J genes are TRBV2 and TRBJ2-5, with TRBD2 matching over 7 bases. The closer fit of TRBJ2-7 to the DNA end suggests the J call may be wrong. The length of the CDR3 is 14 residues. From germline, CDR1 is SNHLY and CDR2 FYNNEI.